The 18 T cell receptor beta chains reported below all come from one sample, sequenced in a study of blood T cell repertoires in COVID-19. TCRdb's copy holds only in-frame clones and misses some; the assay was immunoSEQ multiplex PCR. The data contain about 270,000 clones, around 89% of them singletons. The material sequenced was PBMCs or T cells enriched from blood (not recorded which). The receptors originated from a woman younger than 30 who had recovered from COVID-19.

The chain is built from TRBV9 and TRBJ2-1; the D gene is possibly TRBD2 (5 bases). Germline CDR1 is SGDLS and CDR2 is YYNGEE. Trimming shortened V by 4 bases and J by 6 bases, and 14 bases separated the two germline ends. CDR3 length: 14 residues. CDR3 DNA: TGTGCCAGCAGCCCCGGGGTTGGCGGCAATGAGCAGTTCTTC. Amino acids: CASSPGVGGNEQFF.

This clone was counted a few times. V gene TRBV6-4 combines with J gene TRBJ2-1; TRBD2 is a possible D gene (7 bases). Trimming stripped 3 bases from V and 4 bases from J, with 13 bases between. CDR3 size: 15 residues. Germline assignment: CDR1 MRHNA and CDR2 SNTAGT. CDR3 sequence: CASSDVAGAYNEQFF. The DNA for the CDR3 is TGTGCCAGCAGTGATGTCGCGGGGGCTTACAATGAGCAGTTCTTC.

This chain uses TRBV7-9 with TRBJ1-2; no definite D call. Trimming took 1 base from V and 0 from J, leaving 9 bases between them. The germline V gene has CDR1 SEHNR and CDR2 FQNEAQ (reference sequence). The CDR3 runs 15 residues. CDR3 protein: CASSLGVGSNYGYTF. In DNA, the CDR3 is TGTGCCAGCAGCTTAGGGGTCGGGTCTAACTATGGCTACACCTTC.

This chain links TRBV6-5 with TRBJ1-4; 9 bases are a match to TRBD1. The CDR3 runs to 15 residues. With V trimmed by 6 bases and J by 6 bases, 8 bases remained unmatched. Germline CDR1 is MNHEY and CDR2 is SVGAGI. The DNA of the CDR3 is TGTGCCAGCAGCGCTACCGGGACAGGGTATGAAAAACTGTTTTTT. It yields the protein CASSATGTGYEKLFF.

This chain joins TRBV27 and TRBJ2-1, with TRBD2 identical over 8 bases. The CDR3 spans 15 residues. In germline, CDR1 is MNHEY, CDR2 SMNVEV (reference sequence). Losses at the gene ends were 5 bases for V and 4 bases for J; bases not matched to a gene: 7. DNA for the CDR3: TGTGCCAGCAGTCCGAGCGGGGGTGGATACAATGAGCAGTTCTTC. Its translation is CASSPSGGGYNEQFF.

The chain recombines TRBV7-8 with TRBJ1-6; no definite D call. Germline V gene lookup returns CDR1 SGHVS and CDR2 FQNEAQ. The CDR3 runs to 13 residues. V lost 1 base and J lost 15, with 13 bases in between. Written as DNA, the CDR3 is TGTGCCAGCAGCTTAGAGCGGGGTCTTCTCCTCCACTTT. Translated, it gives CASSLERGLLLHF.

This rearrangement joins TRBV5-1 to TRBJ2-7; TRBD2 agrees at 12 bases. After removal of 0 bases from V and 3 bases from J, the junction contained 4 bases not matched to a gene. The germline CDR1 and CDR2 sequences are SGHRS and YFSETQ. There are 16 residues in the CDR3. The CDR3 DNA reads as TGCGCCAGCAGCTTGGGCGGACTAGCGGGACACTACGAGCAGTACTTC. It yields the protein CASSLGGLAGHYEQYF.

The chain combines TRBV6-5 with TRBJ1-4; possible D gene TRBD1, 5 bases. CDR1 MNHEY and CDR2 SVGAGI come from the germline V gene. The CDR3 loop spans 15 amino acids. The ends were cut back, 6 bases at V and 8 bases at J, with 19 bases in the middle. CDR3 DNA: TGTGCCAGCAGGATGAGCAGGGTGGTGAGCGAAAAACTGTTTTTT. Its protein is CASRMSRVVSEKLFF.

This clone was detected only a few times. This same CDR3 is encoded by further DNA sequences in the sample. The chain is built from TRBV5-1 and TRBJ2-5, with TRBD2 identical over 10 bases. The CDR3 has 14 residues. J lost 3 bases, V lost 1 base, and 0 bases had no gene match. Germline-derived CDR1 and CDR2 are SGHRS and YFSETQ. CDR3 residues: CASSLTSGEETQYF. The CDR3 region has the DNA TGCGCCAGCAGCTTGACTAGCGGGGAAGAGACCCAGTACTTC.

The count of this clone is one. The chain employs TRBV11-3 and TRBJ2-2; 12 positions agree with TRBD2. V trimming: 5 bases; J trimming: 2 bases; junction bases outside the gene matches: 3. Germline V CDR1 and CDR2: SGHNT, YENEEA. The CDR3 sequence is 16 residues long. CDR3 in amino acids: CASSRLAGVNTGELFF. In DNA, the CDR3 is TGTGCCAGCAGCCGACTAGCGGGGGTCAACACCGGGGAGCTGTTTTTT.

This clone has a handful of counts. The V and J genes are TRBV19 and TRBJ1-1; D perhaps matches TRBD1 (6 bases). The CDR3 loop spans 17 amino acids. The germline gives CDR1 LNHDA, CDR2 SQIVND (reference sequence). V lost 2 bases, J lost 1 base, and 17 bases lay in between. In DNA form, the CDR3 reads TGTGCCAGTAGTATATTGGGCAGGGGATGGGAGAACACTGAAGCTTTCTTT. Translating it yields CASSILGRGWENTEAFF. The complete variable domain, with remaining parts taken from reference TRBV19 and TRBJ1-1, reads DGGITQSPKYLFRKEGQNVTLSCEQNLNHDAMYWYRQDPGQGLRLIYYSQIVNDFQKGDIAEGYSVSREKKESFPLTVTSAQKNPTAFYLCASSILGRGWENTEAFFGQGTRLTVV.

The V call is TRBV2, the J call TRBJ2-3, with 7 positions matching TRBD2. The CDR3 totals 16 residues. J was trimmed by 1 base and V by 5 bases; bases with no gene match: 9. Germline V CDR1 and CDR2: SNHLY, FYNNEI. This CDR3 is CASSSSGGEGTDTQYF. The DNA of the CDR3 is TGTGCCAGCAGTTCTAGTGGGGGGGAGGGCACAGATACGCAGTATTTT.

The CDR3 bases are TGTGCCAGCAGCTACCAGGGGGCGGCTTTCATGAACACTGAAGCTTTCTTT. Its protein product is CASSYQGAAFMNTEAFF. The rearrangement uses TRBV5-4 and TRBJ1-1; 8 bases are a match to TRBD1. This CDR3 comprises 17 residues. The junction had 10 bases not matched to a gene; V was cut back by 3 bases and J by 0 bases. In germline, CDR1 is SGHNT, CDR2 YYREEE (reference sequence).

The chain uses TRBV19 and TRBJ1-1; D is perhaps TRBD1 (5 bases). Germline V gives CDR1 LNHDA, CDR2 SQIVND (reference sequence). Trimming stripped 3 bases from V and 1 base from J, with 9 bases between. CDR3 length equals 14 residues. CDR3: CASSIGASNTEAFF. The CDR3 DNA reads as TGTGCCAGTAGTATTGGGGCCTCGAACACTGAAGCTTTCTTT.

The chain couples TRBV6-5 to TRBJ2-7, with D maybe TRBD1 (6 bases). Deletions cut 6 bases from V and 0 bases from J, with 15 bases between. Germline CDR1 is MNHEY and CDR2 is SVGAGI. The CDR3 consists of 15 residues. The CDR3 loop reads CASSDNRARSYEQYF. Here the CDR3 DNA reads TGTGCCAGCAGCGACAACAGGGCCCGCTCCTACGAGCAGTACTTC.

The V and J genes are TRBV10-3 and TRBJ2-7; possibly TRBD1 for D (6 bases). The CDR3 length is 12 residues. CDR1 is ENHRY, CDR2 SYGVKD, per germline. V gave up 6 bases and J gave up 3 bases, with 9 bases separating them. CDR3 sequence reads: CAISQTGYEQYF. CDR3 DNA: TGTGCCATCAGCCAGACAGGCTACGAGCAGTACTTC.

V is TRBV10-1 and J is TRBJ1-1; no clear D. Germline CDR1 is WNHNN and CDR2 is SYGVQD (reference sequence). V lost 4 bases, J lost 6 bases, and 12 bases lay in between. The CDR3 totals 13 residues. CDR3 protein: CASSAGTRAEAFF. CDR3 in DNA: TGCGCCAGCAGTGCTGGTACCCGAGCTGAAGCTTTCTTT.

The chain links TRBV2 to TRBJ1-1; possible D gene TRBD1, 6 bases. The CDR3 loop spans 14 amino acids. The V end was cut by 6 bases, the J end by 0 bases, with 11 bases between. Germline CDR1 SNHLY, CDR2 FYNNEI. The CDR3 DNA follows: TGTGCCAGCAGCGGCTGGACAGTGAACACTGAAGCTTTCTTT. This translates into CASSGWTVNTEAFF.